The rows below give T cell receptor beta chains drawn from one sample of a study of cytomegalovirus exposure and HLA in healthy donors. Assay used: immunoSEQ multiplex PCR; TCRdb lists only in-frame clones, some missing. Found here are some 150,000 clones, roughly 72% of them singletons; the top ten hold around 2.3%. The sample consisted of PBMCs. The receptors shown here come from a man in his thirties or forties in good health and CMV-seronegative. Each CDR3 is given without its conserved first and last residue. Each record gives: J gene, CDR3 length, V gene, CDR3 protein.

TRBJ2-2,10,TRBV9,ASSPYVGELF
TRBJ1-2,15,TRBV5-8,ASSLRTGGRTNYGYT
TRBJ2-3,13,TRBV4-3,ASSQELRREDTQY
TRBJ1-1,11,TRBV30,AWSSGFNTEAF
TRBJ2-5,13,TRBV5-6,ASSLALGERETQY
TRBJ1-2,14,TRBV9,ASSPRGGQGGYGYT
TRBJ2-3,10,TRBV5-6,ASSNRDWLCY
TRBJ2-5,9,TRBV7-9,ASSFGLLMY
TRBJ1-6,14,TRBV7-2,ASSFDRIENNSPLH
TRBJ2-2,13,TRBV9,ASSALASGAGELF
TRBJ2-7,9,TRBV4-3,ASSLGYEQY
TRBJ1-2,11,TRBV15,ATSSNSQGGYT
TRBJ2-7,13,TRBV9,ASSVAGEPAYEQY
TRBJ2-5,11,TRBV29-1,SVVQGGEETQY
TRBJ1-3,13,TRBV6-5,ASRPSQSSGNTIY
TRBJ2-4,9,TRBV6-1,ASRRENIQY
TRBJ1-4,12,TRBV2,ASSDAGRNEKLF
TRBJ2-3,11,TRBV5-5,ASSWAHTDTQY
TRBJ2-1,13,TRBV11-3,ASSASSGLYNEQF
TRBJ1-2,17,TRBV30,AWSVGTRDRAVTNYGYT
TRBJ2-6,16,TRBV15,ATSRPAGGAPGANVLT
TRBJ1-4,17,TRBV13,ASSLGSYLQGSRDEKLF
TRBJ2-2,12,TRBV19,ASRQELNTGELF
TRBJ2-1,13,TRBV5-1,ASSLQGRSYNEQF
TRBJ2-1,14,TRBV5-6,ASSWGSGTVVNEQF
TRBJ2-2,16,TRBV5-1,ASSLGALQGTTTGELF
TRBJ1-2,12,TRBV25-1,ASSDASGAYGYT
TRBJ2-2,15,TRBV18,ASSPYAGGGNTGELF
TRBJ2-5,13,TRBV6-6,ASRDEGDGMETQY
TRBJ1-5,12,TRBV28,ASSPGQSNQPQH
TRBJ1-1,11,TRBV19,ASTAGLNTEAF
TRBJ1-3,12,TRBV28,ASSPSTRRNTIY
TRBJ1-4,11,TRBV7-2,ASSLGPSEKLF
TRBJ2-2,15,TRBV25-1,ASSDDRGLWNTGELF
TRBJ2-6,11,TRBV4-2,ASSQGTVNVLT
TRBJ2-3,15,TRBV28,ASSLPGEFDGTDTQY
TRBJ2-7,13,TRBV7-9,ASSLEGAGAYEQY
TRBJ1-1,14,TRBV6-6,ASSSNRAGMNTEAF
TRBJ2-7,9,TRBV19,ASSAAYEQY
TRBJ2-2,16,TRBV28,ASTISLGRGANTGELF
TRBJ2-7,12,TRBV19,ASSMGRVGYEQY
TRBJ1-5,13,TRBV19,ASTPTWTGVQPQH
TRBJ2-1,11,TRBV5-5,ASSSTGGNEQF
TRBJ2-5,11,TRBV30,AGGRGQGETQY
TRBJ1-1,12,TRBV2,ASSAWQVITEAF
TRBJ1-2,14,TRBV6-5,ASSYARAPSNYGYT
TRBJ1-2,12,TRBV29-1,SVESGVTNYGYT